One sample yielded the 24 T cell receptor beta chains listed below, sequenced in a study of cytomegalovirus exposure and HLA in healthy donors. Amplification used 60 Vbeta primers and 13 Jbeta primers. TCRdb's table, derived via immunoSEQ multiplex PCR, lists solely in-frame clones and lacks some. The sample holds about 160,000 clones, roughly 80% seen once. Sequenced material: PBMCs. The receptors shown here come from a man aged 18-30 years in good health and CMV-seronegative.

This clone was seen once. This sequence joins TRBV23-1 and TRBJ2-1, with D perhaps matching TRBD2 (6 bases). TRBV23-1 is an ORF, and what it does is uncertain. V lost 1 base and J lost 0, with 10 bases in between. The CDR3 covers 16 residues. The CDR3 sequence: CASSQFRGSSYNEQFF. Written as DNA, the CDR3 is TGCGCCAGCAGTCAATTCCGGGGGAGCTCCTACAATGAGCAGTTCTTC.

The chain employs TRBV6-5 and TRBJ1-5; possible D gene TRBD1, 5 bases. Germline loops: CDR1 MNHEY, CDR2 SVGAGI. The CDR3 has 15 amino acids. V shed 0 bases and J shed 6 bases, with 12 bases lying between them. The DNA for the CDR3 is TGTGCCAGCAGTTACTCGATCGGGGGTGGTCAGCCCCAGCATTTT. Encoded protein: CASSYSIGGGQPQHF.

CDR3 in DNA: TGTGCCAGCAGGACAGGGGTTGCTTCACCCCTCCACTTT. Its protein product is CASRTGVASPLHF. The J gene is TRBJ1-6, the V gene TRBV2; 8 positions match TRBD1. The J segment lost 9 bases and the V segment lost 6 bases, leaving 4 bases of the junction unmatched. Germline V lookup: CDR1 SNHLY, CDR2 FYNNEI. The CDR3 consists of 13 residues.

Written as DNA, the CDR3 is TGCGCCAGCAGCACTAGCGGGGGCCTCAGGTACAATGAGCAGTTCTTC. Protein sequence: CASSTSGGLRYNEQFF. The chain links TRBV5-1 to TRBJ2-1; 11 bases are shared with TRBD2. The CDR3 spans 16 residues. J gave up 4 bases and V 4 bases, and 7 bases lay outside the gene matches. Germline V lookup: CDR1 SGHRS, CDR2 YFSETQ.

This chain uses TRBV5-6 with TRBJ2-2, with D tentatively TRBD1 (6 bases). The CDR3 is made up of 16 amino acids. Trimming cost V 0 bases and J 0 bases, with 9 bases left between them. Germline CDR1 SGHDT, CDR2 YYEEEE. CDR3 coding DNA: TGTGCCAGCAGCTTGGACGGACAGACGAACACCGGGGAGCTGTTTTTT. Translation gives CASSLDGQTNTGELFF.

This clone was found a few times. Written as DNA, the CDR3 is TGTGCCAGCAGCCACACCCACAACGAGCAGTACTTC. This sequence encodes CASSHTHNEQYF. This chain connects TRBV7-9 to TRBJ2-7; D is unclear. V was shortened by 5 bases and J by 5 bases, with 10 bases between the two germline ends. This CDR3 comprises 12 residues. CDR1 is SEHNR, CDR2 FQNEAQ, per germline (reference sequence).

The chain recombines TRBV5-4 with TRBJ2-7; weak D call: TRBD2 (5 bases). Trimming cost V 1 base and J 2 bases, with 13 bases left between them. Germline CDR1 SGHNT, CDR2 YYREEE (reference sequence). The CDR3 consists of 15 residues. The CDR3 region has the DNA TGTGCCAGCAGCTTGTCAGGACGGGGAACCTACGAGCAGTACTTC. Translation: CASSLSGRGTYEQYF.

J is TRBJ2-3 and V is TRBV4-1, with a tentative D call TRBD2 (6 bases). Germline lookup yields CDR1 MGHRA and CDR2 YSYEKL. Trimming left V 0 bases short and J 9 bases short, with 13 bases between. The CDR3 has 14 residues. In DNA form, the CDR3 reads TGCGCCAGCAGCCAAGACTGGTCTGGGGGGACGCAGTATTTT. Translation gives CASSQDWSGGTQYF.

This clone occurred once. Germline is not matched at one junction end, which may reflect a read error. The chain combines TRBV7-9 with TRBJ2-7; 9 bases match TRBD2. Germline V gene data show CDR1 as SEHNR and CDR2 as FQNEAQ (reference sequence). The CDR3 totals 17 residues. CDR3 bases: TGTTCCAGCAGCTTTGCTCCAGCTAGCGGGGCGGTCTACGAGCAGTACTTC. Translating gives CSSSFAPASGAVYEQYF.

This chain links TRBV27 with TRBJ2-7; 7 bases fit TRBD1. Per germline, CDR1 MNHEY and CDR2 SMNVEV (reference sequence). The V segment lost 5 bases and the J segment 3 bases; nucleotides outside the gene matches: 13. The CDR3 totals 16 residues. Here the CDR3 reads CASSRVQRQGVYEQYF. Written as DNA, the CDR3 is TGTGCCAGCAGTCGAGTCCAAAGACAGGGCGTCTACGAGCAGTACTTC.

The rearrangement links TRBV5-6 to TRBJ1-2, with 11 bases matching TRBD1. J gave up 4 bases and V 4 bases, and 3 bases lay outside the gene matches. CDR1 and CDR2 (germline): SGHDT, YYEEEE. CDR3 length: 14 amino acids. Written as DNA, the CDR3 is TGTGCCAGCAGCCCCGGGACAGGGGGCTATGGCTACACCTTC. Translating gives CASSPGTGGYGYTF.

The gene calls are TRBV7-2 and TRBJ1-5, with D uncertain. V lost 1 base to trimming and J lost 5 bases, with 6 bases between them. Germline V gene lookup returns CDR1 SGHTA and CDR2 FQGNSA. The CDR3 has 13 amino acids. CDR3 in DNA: TGTGCCAGCAGCTTAGTGAGGGATCAGCCCCAGCATTTT. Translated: CASSLVRDQPQHF. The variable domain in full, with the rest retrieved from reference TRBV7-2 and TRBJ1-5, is GAGVSQSPSNKVTEKGKDVELRCDPISGHTALYWYRQSLGQGLEFLIYFQGNSAPDKSGLPSDRFSAERTGGSVSTLTIQRTQQEDSAVYLCASSLVRDQPQHFGDGTRLSIL.

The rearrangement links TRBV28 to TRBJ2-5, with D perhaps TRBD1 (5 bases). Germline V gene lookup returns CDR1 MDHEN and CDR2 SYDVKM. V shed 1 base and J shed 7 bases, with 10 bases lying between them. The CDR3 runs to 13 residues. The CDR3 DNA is TGTGCCAGCAGTTTATTCAGGGTAGGGACCCAGTACTTC. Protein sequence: CASSLFRVGTQYF.

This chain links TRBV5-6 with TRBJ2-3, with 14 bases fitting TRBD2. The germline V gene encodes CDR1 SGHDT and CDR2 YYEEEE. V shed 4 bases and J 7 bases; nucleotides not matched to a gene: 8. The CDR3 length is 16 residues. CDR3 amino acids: CASSPGLAGGPYTQYF. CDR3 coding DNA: TGTGCCAGCAGCCCCGGACTAGCGGGAGGCCCTTATACGCAGTATTTT.

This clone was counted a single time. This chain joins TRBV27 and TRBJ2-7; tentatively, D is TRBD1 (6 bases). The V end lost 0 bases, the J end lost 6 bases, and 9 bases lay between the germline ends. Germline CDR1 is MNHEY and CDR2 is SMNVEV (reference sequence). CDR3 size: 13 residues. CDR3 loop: CASSLSTGSEQYF. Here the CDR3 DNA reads TGTGCCAGCAGTTTATCCACAGGGTCCGAGCAGTACTTC.

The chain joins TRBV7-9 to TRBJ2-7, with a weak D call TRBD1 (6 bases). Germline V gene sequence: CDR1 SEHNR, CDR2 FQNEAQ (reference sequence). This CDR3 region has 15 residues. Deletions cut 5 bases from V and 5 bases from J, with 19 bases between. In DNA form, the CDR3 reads TGTGCCAGCAGCCCCCACGACAGGCTTACGGACGAGCAGTACTTC. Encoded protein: CASSPHDRLTDEQYF.

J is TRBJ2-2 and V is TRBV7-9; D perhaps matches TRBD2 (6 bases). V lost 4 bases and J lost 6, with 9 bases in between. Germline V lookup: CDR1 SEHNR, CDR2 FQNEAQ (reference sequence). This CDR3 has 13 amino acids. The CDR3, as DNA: TGTGCCAGCAGCTGGAGGGGACCCGGGGAGCTGTTTTTT. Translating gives CASSWRGPGELFF.

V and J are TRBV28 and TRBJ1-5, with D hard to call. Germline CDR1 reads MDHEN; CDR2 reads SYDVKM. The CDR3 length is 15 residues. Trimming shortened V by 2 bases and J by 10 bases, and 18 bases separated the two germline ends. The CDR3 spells CASSLDTPTVGPQHF. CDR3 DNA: TGTGCCAGCAGTTTAGATACCCCAACAGTTGGACCCCAGCATTTT.

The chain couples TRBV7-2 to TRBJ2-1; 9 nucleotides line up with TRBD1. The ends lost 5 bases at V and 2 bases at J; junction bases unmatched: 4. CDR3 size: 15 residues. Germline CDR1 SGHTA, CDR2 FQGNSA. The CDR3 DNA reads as TGTGCCAGCAGCCAGGACAGGGGTCCCTACAATGAGCAGTTCTTC. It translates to CASSQDRGPYNEQFF.

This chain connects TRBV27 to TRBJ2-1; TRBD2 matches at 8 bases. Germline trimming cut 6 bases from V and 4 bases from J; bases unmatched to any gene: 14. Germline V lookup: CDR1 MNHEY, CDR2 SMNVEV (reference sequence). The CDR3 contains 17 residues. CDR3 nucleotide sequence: TGTGCCAGCAGCTCGGGGGGGCTAGCCCTCCTATACAATGAGCAGTTCTTC. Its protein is CASSSGGLALLYNEQFF.

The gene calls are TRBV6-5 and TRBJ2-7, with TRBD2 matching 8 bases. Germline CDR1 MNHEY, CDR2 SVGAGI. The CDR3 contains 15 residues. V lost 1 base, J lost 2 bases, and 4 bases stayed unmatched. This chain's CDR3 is CASSYFRTSPYEQYF. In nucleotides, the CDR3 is TGTGCCAGCAGTTACTTTAGGACTAGCCCCTACGAGCAGTACTTC.

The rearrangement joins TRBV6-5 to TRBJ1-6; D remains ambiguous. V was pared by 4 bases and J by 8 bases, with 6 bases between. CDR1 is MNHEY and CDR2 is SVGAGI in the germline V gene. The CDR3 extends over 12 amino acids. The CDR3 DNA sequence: TGTGCCAGCAGTTTGTCGGATTCACCCCTCCACTTT. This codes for CASSLSDSPLHF.

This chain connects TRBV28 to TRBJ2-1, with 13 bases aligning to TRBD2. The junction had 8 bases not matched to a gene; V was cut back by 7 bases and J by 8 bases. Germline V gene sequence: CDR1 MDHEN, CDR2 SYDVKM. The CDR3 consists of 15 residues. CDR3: CASTATSGGVDEQFF. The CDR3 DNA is TGTGCCAGCACCGCAACTAGCGGGGGGGTAGATGAGCAGTTCTTC.

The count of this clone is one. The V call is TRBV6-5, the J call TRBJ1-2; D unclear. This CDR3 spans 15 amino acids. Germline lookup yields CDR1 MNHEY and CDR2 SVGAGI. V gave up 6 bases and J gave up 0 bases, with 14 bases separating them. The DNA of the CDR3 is TGTGCCAGCAGCGCCGAACAGAGAGCTAACTATGGCTACACCTTC. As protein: CASSAEQRANYGYTF.